This T cell receptor (beta chain) derives from a study of T cells in Graves' hyperthyroidism and ophthalmopathy. Points from the study as a whole: The model identified upcoming ophthalmopathy a median approximately 6.5 months ahead of onset.

Amplification of TCR beta CDR3 regions was performed using RNA transcripts as template. First-round RT-PCR with HTBI primers amplified the TCR CDR3 region. TCRdb passed the multiplex PCR reads through MiXCR, listing each CDR3 protein once. The table records roughly 380,000 distinct CDR3 sequences, roughly 13% of them present only once. This clonotype has just a few counts. Its antigen is unknown. V gave up 0 bases and J gave up 8 bases; unmatched junction bases: 4. This CDR3 comprises 14 residues. Germline CDR1 SGHVS, CDR2 FNYEAQ. Clinicians diagnosed patients from clinical symptoms, serum thyroxine and TRAb, thyroid ultrasound and orbital computed tomography.

The rearrangement uses TRBV7-6 and TRBJ2-1, with 7 bases matching TRBD2. Specimen: blood. This receptor was identified in a man aged 30-40 years with Graves' hyperthyroidism that later progressed to Graves' ophthalmopathy. CDR3 protein: CASSLAGGTHEQFF. The DNA of the CDR3 is TGTGCCAGCAGCTTAGCGGGGGGGACCCATGAGCAGTTCTTC.